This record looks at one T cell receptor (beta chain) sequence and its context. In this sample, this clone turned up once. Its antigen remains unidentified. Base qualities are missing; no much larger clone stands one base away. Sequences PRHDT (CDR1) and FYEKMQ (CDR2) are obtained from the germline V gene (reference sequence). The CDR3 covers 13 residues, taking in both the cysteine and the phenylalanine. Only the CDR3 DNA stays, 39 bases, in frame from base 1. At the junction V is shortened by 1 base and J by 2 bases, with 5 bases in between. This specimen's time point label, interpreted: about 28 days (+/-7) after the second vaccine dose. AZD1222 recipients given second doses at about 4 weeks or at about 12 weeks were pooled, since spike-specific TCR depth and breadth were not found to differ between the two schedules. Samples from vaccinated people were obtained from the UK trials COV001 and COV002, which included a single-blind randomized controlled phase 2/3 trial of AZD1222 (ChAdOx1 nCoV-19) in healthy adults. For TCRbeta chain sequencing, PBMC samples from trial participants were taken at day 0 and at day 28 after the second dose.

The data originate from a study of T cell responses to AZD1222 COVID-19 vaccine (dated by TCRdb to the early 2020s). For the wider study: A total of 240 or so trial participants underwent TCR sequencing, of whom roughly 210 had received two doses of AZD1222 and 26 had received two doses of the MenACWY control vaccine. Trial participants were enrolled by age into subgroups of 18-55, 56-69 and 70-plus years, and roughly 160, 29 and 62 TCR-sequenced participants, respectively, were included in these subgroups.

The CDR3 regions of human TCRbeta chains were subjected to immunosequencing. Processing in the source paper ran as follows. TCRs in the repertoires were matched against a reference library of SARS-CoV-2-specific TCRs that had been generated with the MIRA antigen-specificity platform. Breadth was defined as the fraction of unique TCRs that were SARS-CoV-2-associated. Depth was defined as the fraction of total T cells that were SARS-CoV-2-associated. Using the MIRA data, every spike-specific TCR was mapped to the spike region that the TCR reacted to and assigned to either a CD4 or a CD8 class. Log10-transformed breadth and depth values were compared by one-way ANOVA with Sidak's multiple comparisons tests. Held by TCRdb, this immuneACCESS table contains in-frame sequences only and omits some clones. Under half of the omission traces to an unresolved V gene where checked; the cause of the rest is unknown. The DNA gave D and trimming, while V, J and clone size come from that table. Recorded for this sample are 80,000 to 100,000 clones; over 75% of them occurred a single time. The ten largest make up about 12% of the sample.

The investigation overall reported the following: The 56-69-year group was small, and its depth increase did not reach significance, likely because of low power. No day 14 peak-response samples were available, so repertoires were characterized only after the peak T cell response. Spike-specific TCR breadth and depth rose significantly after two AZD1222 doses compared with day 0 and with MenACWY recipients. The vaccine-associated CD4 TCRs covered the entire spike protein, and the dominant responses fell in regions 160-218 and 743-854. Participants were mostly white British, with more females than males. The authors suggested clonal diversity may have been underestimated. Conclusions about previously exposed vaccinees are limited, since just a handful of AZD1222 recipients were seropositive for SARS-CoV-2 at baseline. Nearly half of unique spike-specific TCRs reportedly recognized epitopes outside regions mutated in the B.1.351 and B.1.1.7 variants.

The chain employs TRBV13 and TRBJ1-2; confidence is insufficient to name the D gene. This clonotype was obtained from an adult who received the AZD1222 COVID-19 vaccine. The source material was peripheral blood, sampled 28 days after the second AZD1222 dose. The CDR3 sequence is CASSLVDNYGYTF. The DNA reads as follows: TGTGCCAGCAGCTTAGTGGACAACTATGGCTACACCTTC.